This T cell receptor beta chain is from a study of blood T cell repertoires in COVID-19. Study-wide background: Both acute and convalescent COVID-19 samples were obtained from the United States, Italy and Spain.

This clone was picked up a small number of times. Measured with immunoSEQ multiplex PCR; TCRdb has only the in-frame clones, and not every one. The profile shows fewer than 300,000 clones, 80% to 85% of them singletons. Germline CDR1 reads SGHVS; CDR2 reads FQNEAQ. This CDR3 comprises 19 residues. Between the trimmed V and J ends, which lost 2 bases and 0 bases, there was a span of 17 bases. The receptor was isolated from a person aged 70 to 85 with COVID-19, enrolled during active disease. The genes are TRBV7-8 and TRBJ2-6; tentative D call: TRBD1 (7 bases). The sample taken for sequencing was peripheral blood. CDR3 residues: CASSLSVGRGVSGANVLTF. Written as DNA, the CDR3 is TGTGCCAGCAGCTTAAGTGTTGGCAGGGGGGTCTCTGGGGCCAACGTCCTGACTTTC. Full variable domain (missing parts from reference TRBV7-8 and TRBJ2-6): GAGVSQSPRYKVAKRGQDVALRCDPISGHVSLFWYQQALGQGPEFLTYFQNEAQLDKSGLPSDRFFAERPEGSVSTLKIQRTQQEDSAVYLCASSLSVGRGVSGANVLTFGAGSRLTVL.